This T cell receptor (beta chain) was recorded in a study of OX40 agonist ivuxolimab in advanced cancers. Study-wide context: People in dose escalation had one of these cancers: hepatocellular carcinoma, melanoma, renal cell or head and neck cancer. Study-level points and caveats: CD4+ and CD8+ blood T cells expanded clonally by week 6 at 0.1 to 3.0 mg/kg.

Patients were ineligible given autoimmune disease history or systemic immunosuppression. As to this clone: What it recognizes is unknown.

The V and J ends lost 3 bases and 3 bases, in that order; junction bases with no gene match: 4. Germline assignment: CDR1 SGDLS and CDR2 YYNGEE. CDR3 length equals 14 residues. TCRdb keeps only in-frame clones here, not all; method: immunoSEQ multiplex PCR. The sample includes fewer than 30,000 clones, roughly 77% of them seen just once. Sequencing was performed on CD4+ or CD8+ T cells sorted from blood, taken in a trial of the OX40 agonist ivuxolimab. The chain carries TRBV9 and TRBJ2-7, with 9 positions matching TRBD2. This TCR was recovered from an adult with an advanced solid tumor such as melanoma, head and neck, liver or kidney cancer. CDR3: CASSGSGGIYEQYF. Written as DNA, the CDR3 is TGTGCCAGCAGCGGTAGCGGGGGAATCTACGAGCAGTACTTC.